The source of this TCR beta chain is a study of T-cell reconstitution after alpha-beta-depleted transplantation in children. V lost 4 bases and J lost 2, with 7 bases in between. The CDR3 loop spans 12 amino acids. CDR1 and CDR2 (germline): SQVTM, ANQGSEA. Unique molecular identifiers tagged the TCRbeta library. Each CDR3 protein is one row after TCRdb ran MiXCR on the PCR reads. Seen here are approximately 490,000 distinct CDR3 sequences, about an eighth observed once, and the top ten hold around 6%. This clonotype appeared a few times. This TCR was sampled from a human donor who donated a stem cell graft to a child with combined immunodeficiency. The V and J genes are TRBV29-1 and TRBJ2-3; D call uncertain. Material: PBMCs from the stem cell graft donor, obtained from the stem cell graft. The CDR3 is CSVGEFTDTQYF. The CDR3 bases are TGCAGCGTTGGCGAGTTCACAGATACGCAGTATTTT.